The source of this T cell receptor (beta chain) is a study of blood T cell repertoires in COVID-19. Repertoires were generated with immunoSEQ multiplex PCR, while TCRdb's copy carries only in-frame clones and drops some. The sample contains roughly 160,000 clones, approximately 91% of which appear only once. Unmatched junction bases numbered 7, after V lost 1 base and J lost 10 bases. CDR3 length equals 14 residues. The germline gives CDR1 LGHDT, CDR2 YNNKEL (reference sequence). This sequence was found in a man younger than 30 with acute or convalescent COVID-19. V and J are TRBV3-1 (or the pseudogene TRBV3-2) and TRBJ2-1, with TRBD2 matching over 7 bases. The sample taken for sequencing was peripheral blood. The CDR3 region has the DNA TGTGCCAGCAGCCAAGCCGGGGGGACCCCGGAGCAGTTCTTC. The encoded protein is CASSQAGGTPEQFF.